The 21 T cell receptor beta chains below come from one sample, sequenced in a study of response to subunit inactivated influenza vaccine. TCRdb analysed the RT-PCR reads with MiXCR anew, one entry per CDR3 protein. The data hold approximately 680,000 distinct CDR3 sequences, with approximately 14% observed a single time. The sample was PBMCs from blood, taken 12 days after vaccination. These receptors were taken from a middle-aged man who received an inactivated influenza vaccine.

The sample holds a few counts of this clonotype. The chain uses TRBV20-1 and TRBJ2-1; TRBD2 agrees at 7 bases. The germline gives CDR1 DFQATT, CDR2 SNEGSKA (reference sequence). The junction had 7 bases not matched to a gene; V was cut back by 3 bases and J by 8 bases. The CDR3 length is 13 residues. The CDR3: CSARVGGPDEQFF. The CDR3 nucleotides read TGCAGTGCTAGGGTGGGAGGGCCAGATGAGCAGTTCTTC.

This clonotype was seen only a few times. The chain joins TRBV5-1 to TRBJ2-1, with TRBD1 matching over 11 bases. From germline, CDR1 is SGHRS and CDR2 YFSETQ. J lost 4 bases, V lost 4 bases, and 10 bases had no gene match. The CDR3 loop spans 17 amino acids. CDR3 loop: CASSPGGTGGIYNEQFF. The DNA for the CDR3 is TGCGCCAGCAGCCCCGGCGGGACAGGGGGAATTTACAATGAGCAGTTCTTC.

The chain employs TRBV9 and TRBJ2-2; 9 positions match TRBD1. The V segment lost 3 bases and the J segment 8 bases; nucleotides outside the gene matches: 14. The CDR3 loop spans 17 amino acids. Per germline, CDR1 SGDLS and CDR2 YYNGEE. The chain's CDR3 is CASSAGTGRASKGELFF. CDR3 DNA: TGTGCCAGCAGCGCCGGGACAGGGAGAGCCTCAAAAGGGGAGCTGTTTTTT.

This chain links TRBV10-3 with TRBJ2-1; 9 bases match TRBD2. In germline, CDR1 is ENHRY, CDR2 SYGVKD. This CDR3 has 17 residues. Trimming cost V 4 bases and J 0 bases; bases outside gene matches: 7. Here the CDR3 DNA reads TGTGCCATCAGTGGACTAGCGGCAAAGAGCTCCTACAATGAGCAGTTCTTC. Residues: CAISGLAAKSSYNEQFF.

This clonotype was seen a handful of times. The chain couples TRBV5-6 to TRBJ2-3; D is undetermined. The CDR3 length is 14 residues. Germline values: CDR1 SGHDT, CDR2 YYEEEE. V lost 4 bases, J lost 14 bases, and 23 bases lay in between. The CDR3 DNA reads TGTGCCAGCAGCCCCACTTGGAAGCCCGATAGGATGTATTTT. Translated, it gives CASSPTWKPDRMYF. Variable domain in full (rest from reference TRBV5-6 and TRBJ2-3): DAGVTQSPTHLIKTRGQQVTLRCSPKSGHDTVSWYQQALGQGPQFIFQYYEEEERQRGNFPDRFSGHQFPNYSSELNVNALLLGDSALYLCASSPTWKPDRMYFGPGTRLTVL.

The chain uses TRBV20-1 and TRBJ2-3; D is perhaps TRBD2 (7 bases). Germline-derived CDR1 and CDR2 are DFQATT and SNEGSKA (reference sequence). The CDR3 runs 14 residues. Trimming pared 0 bases from V and 11 bases from J, leaving 18 bases between. CDR3 protein: CSARDGGGGGQQYF. CDR3 in DNA: TGCAGTGCTAGAGATGGAGGTGGCGGGGGCCAGCAGTATTTT.

This chain joins TRBV19 and TRBJ2-2; D uncertain. The CDR3 loop spans 13 amino acids. V lost 4 bases and J 1 base, leaving 4 bases between the germline ends. From germline, CDR1 is LNHDA and CDR2 SQIVND (reference sequence). The CDR3 spells CASSTQNTGELFF. Here the CDR3 DNA reads TGTGCCAGTAGTACCCAGAACACCGGGGAGCTGTTTTTT.

This clonotype came up many times. The V call is TRBV29-1, the J call TRBJ1-2; the D is unclear. This CDR3 has 13 amino acids. V was clipped by 6 bases and J by 0 bases, with 11 bases between them. CDR1 is SQVTM and CDR2 is ANQGSEA in the germline V gene. In nucleotides, the CDR3 is TGCAGCGTCGCTCAGCAGCCTAACTATGGCTACACCTTC. This sequence encodes CSVAQQPNYGYTF.

The rearrangement links TRBV9 to TRBJ1-1, with TRBD1 matching over 9 bases. The CDR3 runs to 14 residues. Germline lookup yields CDR1 SGDLS and CDR2 YYNGEE. With 4 bases clipped from V and 5 bases from J, the junction kept 6 bases outside the gene matches. The CDR3 sequence: CASSPLTGGTEAFF. As DNA, the CDR3 is TGTGCCAGCAGCCCCTTGACAGGGGGTACTGAAGCTTTCTTT. Filled out from reference TRBV9 and TRBJ1-1, the complete variable domain reads DSGVTQTPKHLITATGQRVTLRCSPRSGDLSVYWYQQSLDQGLQFLIQYYNGEERAKGNILERFSAQQFPDLHSELNLSSLELGDSALYFCASSPLTGGTEAFFGQGTRLTVV.

In its sample, this clonotype was seen a few times. This chain links TRBV27 with TRBJ1-3, with D perhaps TRBD1 (6 bases). V was pared by 8 bases and J by 0 bases, with 14 bases between. The germline gives CDR1 MNHEY, CDR2 SMNVEV (reference sequence). This CDR3 region has 15 residues. CDR3 protein: CASSRGGSSGNTIYF. The CDR3 DNA follows: TGTGCCAGCTCACGAGGGGGTTCCTCTGGAAACACCATATATTTT.

The sample holds many counts of this clonotype. The chain carries TRBV28 and TRBJ2-7; possibly TRBD2 for D (7 bases). CDR3 length equals 15 residues. Trimming removed 2 bases at V and 4 bases at J, with 15 bases between. The germline V gene has CDR1 MDHEN and CDR2 SYDVKM. In nucleotides, the CDR3 is TGTGCCAGCAGTTTACCCGACGGGGGGCGATACGAGCAGTACTTC. Its protein product is CASSLPDGGRYEQYF.

This chain uses TRBV6-2 or TRBV6-3 with TRBJ2-1; the D is unclear. Between the trimmed V and J ends, which lost 0 bases and 6 bases, there was a span of 6 bases. Germline loops: CDR1 MNHEY, CDR2 SVGEGT. This CDR3 is 13 amino acids long. The DNA of the CDR3 is TGTGCCAGCAGTTACTCGAGAGGCAATGAGCAGTTCTTC. Translating it yields CASSYSRGNEQFF.

This clonotype was observed a handful of times. The chain links TRBV6-5 to TRBJ1-5, with TRBD1 as a possible D gene (6 bases). CDR3 size: 12 residues. The ends were cut back, 9 bases at V and 2 bases at J, with 8 bases in the middle. Germline CDR1 is MNHEY and CDR2 is SVGAGI. CDR3 DNA: TGTGCCAGTCGGACAGGCAATCAGCCCCAGCATTTT. Translating it yields CASRTGNQPQHF.

A few counts support this clonotype. The chain employs TRBV30 and TRBJ1-2; weak D call: TRBD1 (5 bases). The CDR3 has 15 amino acids. CDR1 GTSNPN and CDR2 SVGIG come from the germline V gene (reference sequence). Trimming took off 6 bases at V and 2 bases at J, with 19 bases between the two ends. CDR3 residues: CACFREVEPNYGYTF. CDR3 in DNA: TGTGCCTGCTTCAGGGAAGTGGAACCAAACTATGGCTACACCTTC.

The sample holds a few counts of this clonotype. The rearrangement links TRBV11-2 to TRBJ1-1, with D possibly matching TRBD1 (5 bases). The V gene's germline CDR1 is SGHAT and CDR2 FQNNGV. This CDR3 spans 14 amino acids. V lost 0 bases and J lost 4, with 9 bases in between. CDR3 sequence reads: CASSLEITGTEAFF. The CDR3 DNA sequence: TGTGCCAGCAGCTTAGAAATTACAGGCACTGAAGCTTTCTTT.

The chain is built from TRBV19 and TRBJ1-2; D remains ambiguous. V lost 6 bases to trimming and J lost 2 bases, with 16 bases between them. The length of the CDR3 is 15 residues. Germline CDR1 and CDR2: LNHDA and SQIVND (reference sequence). CDR3 DNA sequence: TGTGCCAGTAGCATTAGGGAGAGACTAAACTATGGCTACACCTTC. The encoded protein is CASSIRERLNYGYTF.

The J gene is TRBJ2-1, the V gene TRBV5-1, with TRBD2 identical over 12 bases. In germline, CDR1 is SGHRS, CDR2 YFSETQ. The junction had 7 bases not matched to a gene; V was cut back by 9 bases and J by 3 bases. CDR3 length equals 15 residues. CDR3 DNA: TGCGCCACCAAAACGACTAGCGGGAGCTACAATGAGCAGTTCTTC. It translates to CATKTTSGSYNEQFF.

This clonotype turned up a few times. The chain has TRBV4-2 and TRBJ1-1; D not resolved. The CDR3 loop spans 15 amino acids. Germline-derived CDR1 and CDR2 are LGHNA and YNFKEQ. Trimming left V 0 bases short and J 4 bases short, with 12 bases between. The DNA of the CDR3 is TGTGCCAGCAGCCAAGATGACGGGCGTCCCACTGAAGCTTTCTTT. Translating gives CASSQDDGRPTEAFF.

This clonotype was picked up a small number of times. The chain links TRBV7-2 to TRBJ2-6; 7 nucleotides align to TRBD2. The J segment lost 2 bases and the V segment lost 3 bases, leaving 4 bases of the junction unmatched. CDR1 is SGHTA and CDR2 is FQGNSA in the germline V gene. CDR3 length: 16 amino acids. The CDR3 DNA is TGTGCCAGCAGCTTGACTAGCCTCCCTGGGGCCAACGTCCTGACTTTC. Amino acids: CASSLTSLPGANVLTF.

This clonotype was seen only a few times. The J gene is TRBJ2-2, the V gene TRBV7-2; perhaps TRBD2 as D (5 bases). Trimming took off 2 bases at V and 0 bases at J, with 7 bases between the two ends. This CDR3 is 15 amino acids long. Looked up from germline, CDR1 is SGHTA and CDR2 is FQGNSA. CDR3 nucleotides: TGTGCCAGCAGCTTACTAGCCCCGAACACCGGGGAGCTGTTTTTT. Its translation: CASSLLAPNTGELFF. Full variable domain (remainder filled in from reference TRBV7-2 and TRBJ2-2): GAGVSQSPSNKVTEKGKDVELRCDPISGHTALYWYRQSLGQGLEFLIYFQGNSAPDKSGLPSDRFSAERTGGSVSTLTIQRTQQEDSAVYLCASSLLAPNTGELFFGEGSRLTVL.

The chain combines TRBV5-5 with TRBJ2-3; 9 bases match TRBD1. J lost 2 bases, V lost 4 bases, and 8 bases had no gene match. Germline values: CDR1 SGHKS, CDR2 YYEKEE (reference sequence). The CDR3 has 16 amino acids. CDR3 region: CASSLGTGSITDTQYF. CDR3 coding DNA: TGTGCCAGCAGCCTTGGGACAGGGAGTATCACAGATACGCAGTATTTT.